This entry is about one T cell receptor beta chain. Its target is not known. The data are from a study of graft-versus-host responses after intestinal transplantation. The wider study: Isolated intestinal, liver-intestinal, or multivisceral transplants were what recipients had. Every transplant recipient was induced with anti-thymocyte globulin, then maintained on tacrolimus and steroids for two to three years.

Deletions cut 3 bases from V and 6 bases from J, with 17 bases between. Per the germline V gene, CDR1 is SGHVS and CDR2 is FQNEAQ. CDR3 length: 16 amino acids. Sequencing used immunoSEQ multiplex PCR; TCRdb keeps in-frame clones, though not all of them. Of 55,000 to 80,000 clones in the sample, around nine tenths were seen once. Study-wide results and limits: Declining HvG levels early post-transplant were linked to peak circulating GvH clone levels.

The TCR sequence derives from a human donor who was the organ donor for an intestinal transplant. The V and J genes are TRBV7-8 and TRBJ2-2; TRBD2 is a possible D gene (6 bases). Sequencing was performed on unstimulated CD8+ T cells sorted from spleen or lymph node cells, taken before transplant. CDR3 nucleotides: TGTGCCAGCAGCTTTCGAGCGGGTATTTTACCCGGGGAGCTGTTTTTT. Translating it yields CASSFRAGILPGELFF.